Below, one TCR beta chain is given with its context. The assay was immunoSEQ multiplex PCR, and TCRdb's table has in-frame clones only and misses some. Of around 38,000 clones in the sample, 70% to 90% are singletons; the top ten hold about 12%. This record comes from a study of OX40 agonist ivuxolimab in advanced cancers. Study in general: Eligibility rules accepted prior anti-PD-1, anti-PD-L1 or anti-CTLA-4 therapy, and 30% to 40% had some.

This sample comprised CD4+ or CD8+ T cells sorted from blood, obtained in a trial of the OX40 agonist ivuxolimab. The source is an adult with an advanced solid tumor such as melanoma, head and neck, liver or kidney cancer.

The CDR3 protein is CASRKGGSYNEQFF. CDR3 DNA sequence: TGTGCCAGCAGAAAGGGCGGTTCCTACAATGAGCAGTTCTTC. The V gene is TRBV6-1, the J gene TRBJ2-1; D not resolved. Germline V gene data show CDR1 as MNHNS and CDR2 as SASEGT. V dropped 6 bases and J dropped 1 base, with 10 bases sitting between them. The CDR3 runs to 14 residues.